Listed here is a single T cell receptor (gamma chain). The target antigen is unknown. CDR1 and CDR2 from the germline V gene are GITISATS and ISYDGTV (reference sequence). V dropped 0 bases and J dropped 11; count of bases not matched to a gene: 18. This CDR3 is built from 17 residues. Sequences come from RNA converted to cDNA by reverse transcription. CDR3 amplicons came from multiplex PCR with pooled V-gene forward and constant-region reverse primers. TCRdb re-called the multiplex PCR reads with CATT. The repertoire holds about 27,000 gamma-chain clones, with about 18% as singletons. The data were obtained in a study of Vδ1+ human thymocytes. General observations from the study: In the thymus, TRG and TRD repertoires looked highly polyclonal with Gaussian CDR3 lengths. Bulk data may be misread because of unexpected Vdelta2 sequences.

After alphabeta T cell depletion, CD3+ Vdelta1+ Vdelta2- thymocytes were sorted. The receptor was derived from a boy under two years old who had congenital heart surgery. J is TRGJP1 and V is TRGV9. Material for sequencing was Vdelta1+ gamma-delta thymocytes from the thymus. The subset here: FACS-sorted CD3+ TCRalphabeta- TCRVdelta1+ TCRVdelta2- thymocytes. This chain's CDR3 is CALWEVQNARDGWFKIF. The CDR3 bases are TGTGCCTTGTGGGAGGTGCAAAACGCTAGAGACGGGTGGTTCAAGATATTT.